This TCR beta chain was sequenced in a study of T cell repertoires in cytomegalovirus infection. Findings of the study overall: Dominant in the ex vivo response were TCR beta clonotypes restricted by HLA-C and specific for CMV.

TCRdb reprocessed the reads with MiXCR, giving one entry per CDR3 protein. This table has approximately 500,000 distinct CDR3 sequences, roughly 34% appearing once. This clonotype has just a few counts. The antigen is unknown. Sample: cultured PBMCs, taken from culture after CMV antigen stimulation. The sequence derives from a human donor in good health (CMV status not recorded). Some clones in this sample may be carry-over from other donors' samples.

The CDR3: CASSLSSDSLPYGYTF. The CDR3 region has the DNA TGTGCCAGCAGTTTATCGAGCGATAGCCTTCCTTATGGCTACACCTTC. V and J are TRBV27 and TRBJ1-2; D uncertain. Germline CDR1 and CDR2: MNHEY and SMNVEV (reference sequence). V dropped 0 bases and J dropped 5 bases, with 16 bases sitting between them. The CDR3 is 16 amino acids.